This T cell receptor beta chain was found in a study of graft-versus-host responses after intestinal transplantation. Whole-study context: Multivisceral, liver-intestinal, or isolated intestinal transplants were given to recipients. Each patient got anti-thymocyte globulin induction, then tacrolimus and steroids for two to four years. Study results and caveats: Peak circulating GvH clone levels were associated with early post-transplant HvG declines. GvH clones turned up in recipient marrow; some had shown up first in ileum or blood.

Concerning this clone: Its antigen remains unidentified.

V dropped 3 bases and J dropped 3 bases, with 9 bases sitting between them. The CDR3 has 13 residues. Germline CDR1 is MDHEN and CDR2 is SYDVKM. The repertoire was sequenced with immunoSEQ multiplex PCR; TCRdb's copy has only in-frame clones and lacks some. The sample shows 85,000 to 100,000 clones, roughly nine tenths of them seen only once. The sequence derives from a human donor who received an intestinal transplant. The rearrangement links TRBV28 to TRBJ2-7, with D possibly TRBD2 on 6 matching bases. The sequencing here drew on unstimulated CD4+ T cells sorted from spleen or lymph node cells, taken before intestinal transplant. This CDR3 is CASSFGGSYEQYF. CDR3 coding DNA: TGTGCCAGCAGTTTTGGAGGGAGCTACGAGCAGTACTTC.